The 20 T cell receptor beta chains listed next were all sequenced from one sample in a study of PD-1 blockade in classical Hodgkin lymphoma. Each of the patients experienced relapse following autologous stem cell transplantation, and their brentuximab vedotin exposure differed. TCRdb keeps only in-frame clones here, not all; method: immunoSEQ multiplex PCR. The repertoire holds 49,000 or so clones, with 80% as singletons. The source material was peripheral blood mononuclear cells (PBMCs), sampled before the second cycle of nivolumab. All receptors come from a human donor with classical Hodgkin lymphoma.

The rearrangement joins TRBV6-1 to TRBJ1-2; D unclear. With 5 bases removed from V and 2 bases from J, the gap between germline ends came to 9 bases. The CDR3 loop spans 13 amino acids. Germline-derived CDR1 and CDR2 are MNHNS and SASEGT. The CDR3 coding sequence is TGTGCCAGCAGTCAGACGGGCAACTATGGCTACACCTTC. Residues: CASSQTGNYGYTF.

The V gene is TRBV7-3, the J gene TRBJ2-3; TRBD1 is a possible D gene (6 bases). Trimming removed 5 bases at V and 6 bases at J, with 24 bases between. The CDR3 is made up of 17 amino acids. Germline CDR1 SGHTA, CDR2 FQGTGA. The chain's CDR3 is CASSREGPRGGSDTQYF. CDR3 DNA sequence: TGTGCCAGCAGCCGAGAGGGACCCCGAGGGGGATCGGATACGCAGTATTTT.

The V and J genes are TRBV30 and TRBJ2-2; weak D call: TRBD1 (5 bases). Germline CDR1 reads GTSNPN; CDR2 reads SVGIG (reference sequence). This CDR3 spans 14 amino acids. The germline V and J ends were trimmed by 0 bases and 6 bases, with 11 bases remaining between them. This CDR3 is CAWSVQVRSGELFF. Here the CDR3 DNA reads TGTGCCTGGAGTGTACAGGTTCGCTCCGGGGAGCTGTTTTTT.

This chain connects TRBV27 to TRBJ1-2; possible D gene TRBD1, 6 bases. This CDR3 contains 15 residues. In germline, CDR1 is MNHEY, CDR2 SMNVEV (reference sequence). The germline V and J ends were trimmed by 1 base and 5 bases, with 14 bases remaining between them. The CDR3 protein is CASSLLGRGAYGYTF. CDR3 nucleotide sequence: TGTGCCAGCAGTTTATTAGGCAGGGGCGCTTATGGCTACACCTTC.

The chain employs TRBV4-3 and TRBJ1-2; D remains ambiguous. CDR1 LGHNA and CDR2 YSLEER come from the germline V gene. CDR3 length: 12 amino acids. V lost 1 base to trimming and J lost 4 bases, with 4 bases between them. The CDR3 protein is CASSQVVYGYTF. The CDR3 bases are TGCGCCAGCAGCCAAGTGGTCTATGGCTACACCTTC.

The rearrangement links TRBV19 to TRBJ1-1; 7 nucleotides line up with TRBD1. This CDR3 region has 13 residues. V lost 1 base, J lost 10 bases, and 6 bases stayed unmatched. The germline V gene has CDR1 LNHDA and CDR2 SQIVND (reference sequence). The CDR3 reads CASSIGGGARAFF. The CDR3 DNA reads TGTGCCAGTAGTATAGGAGGGGGCGCGCGAGCTTTCTTT.

The rearrangement uses TRBV6-5 and TRBJ2-1; no clear D. The germline V and J ends were trimmed by 0 bases and 1 base, with 4 bases remaining between them. The CDR3 spans 14 residues. Germline values: CDR1 MNHEY, CDR2 SVGAGI. The CDR3 loop reads CASSYSGSYNEQFF. The DNA of the CDR3 is TGTGCCAGCAGTTACTCGGGTTCCTACAATGAGCAGTTCTTC.

As DNA, the CDR3 is TGTGCCAGTAGTATCAGGGACAGGGACAATCAGCCCCAGCATTTT. It yields the protein CASSIRDRDNQPQHF. V gene TRBV19 combines with J gene TRBJ1-5, with 9 bases matching TRBD1. Germline V gene data show CDR1 as LNHDA and CDR2 as SQIVND (reference sequence). The CDR3 totals 15 residues. V lost 3 bases and J lost 3; bases outside the gene matches: 3.

V and J are TRBV7-3 and TRBJ2-5; TRBD1 might be the D (5 bases). The V end was cut by 1 base, the J end by 5 bases, with 8 bases between. This CDR3 region has 13 residues. CDR1 is SGHTA and CDR2 is FQGTGA in the germline V gene. The CDR3 region is CASSLKGWETQYF. CDR3 sequence (DNA): TGTGCCAGCAGCTTAAAGGGGTGGGAGACCCAGTACTTC.

The gene calls are TRBV5-4 and TRBJ2-5, with D uncertain. Germline V gene sequence: CDR1 SGHNT, CDR2 YYREEE (reference sequence). CDR3 length: 13 amino acids. V lost 4 bases and J 5 bases, leaving 12 bases between the germline ends. For the CDR3, the DNA is TGTGCCAGCAGCCTGACGGGTGGGGAGACCCAGTACTTC. Translation: CASSLTGGETQYF.

The chain has TRBV5-1 and TRBJ2-6, with D unclear. With 0 bases removed from V and 1 base from J, the gap between germline ends came to 8 bases. This CDR3 contains 16 residues. Germline-derived CDR1 and CDR2 are SGHRS and YFSETQ. The CDR3: CASSLAMDSGANVLTF. CDR3 nucleotides: TGCGCCAGCAGCTTGGCCATGGATTCTGGGGCCAACGTCCTGACTTTC.

The genes are TRBV2 and TRBJ1-2, with D maybe TRBD1 (5 bases). There are 13 residues in the CDR3. Trimming cost V 2 bases and J 4 bases, with 8 bases left between them. In germline, CDR1 is SNHLY, CDR2 FYNNEI. The CDR3, as DNA: TGTGCCAGCAGTGAACAGGGCACCTATGGCTACACCTTC. This gives the protein CASSEQGTYGYTF.

This clone was detected once. The genes are TRBV6-5 and TRBJ1-1; D unclear. The V gene lost 3 bases and the J gene lost 0 bases, with 14 bases spanning the gap. The CDR3 is made up of 16 amino acids. Germline V CDR1 and CDR2: MNHEY, SVGAGI. The CDR3 DNA is TGTGCCAGCAGTTATGGCAAGCGAACCTTGAACACTGAAGCTTTCTTT. Protein: CASSYGKRTLNTEAFF.

This clone came up a few times. The V call is TRBV18, the J call TRBJ2-2, with 8 bases fitting TRBD1. Germline V lookup: CDR1 KGHSH, CDR2 LQKENI. J lost 5 bases, V lost 6 bases, and 11 bases had no gene match. The CDR3 has 16 amino acids. CDR3 loop: CASSGQGGRRTGELFF. The DNA for the CDR3 is TGTGCCAGCTCCGGACAGGGCGGTCGAAGAACCGGGGAGCTGTTTTTT.

The chain links TRBV19 to TRBJ2-2; 10 nucleotides agree with TRBD1. The V gene end was trimmed by 8 bases and the J gene end by 3 bases; junction bases not matched to a gene: 12. Germline CDR1 LNHDA, CDR2 SQIVND (reference sequence). The CDR3 totals 17 residues. The CDR3 is CASRGTGTGEDTGELFF. Written as DNA, the CDR3 is TGTGCCAGTCGCGGGACCGGGACAGGGGAGGACACCGGGGAGCTGTTTTTT. Full variable domain (missing parts from reference TRBV19 and TRBJ2-2): DGGITQSPKYLFRKEGQNVTLSCEQNLNHDAMYWYRQDPGQGLRLIYYSQIVNDFQKGDIAEGYSVSREKKESFPLTVTSAQKNPTAFYLCASRGTGTGEDTGELFFGEGSRLTVL.

The rearrangement uses TRBV6-6 and TRBJ2-1, with TRBD2 matching 11 bases. The CDR3 loop spans 15 amino acids. With V trimmed by 5 bases and J by 10 bases, 10 bases remained unmatched. Germline V CDR1 and CDR2: MNHNY, SVGAGI (reference sequence). The CDR3 DNA is TGTGCCAGCAGTACCGGGACTAGCGGCTTTACGGAGCAGTTCTTC. Its translation is CASSTGTSGFTEQFF.

This clone is a singleton in its sample. The chain uses TRBV9 and TRBJ1-6, with no clear D. The CDR3 length is 15 residues. In germline, CDR1 is SGDLS, CDR2 YYNGEE. V was cut by 0 bases and J by 10 bases, with 14 bases left in between. In DNA, the CDR3 is TGTGCCAGCAGCGTAGCTGCCGGGGTATGGTCACCCCTCCACTTT. As protein: CASSVAAGVWSPLHF.

The V gene is TRBV5-1, the J gene TRBJ2-5; D is perhaps TRBD1 (6 bases). CDR1 and CDR2 (germline): SGHRS, YFSETQ. Trimming left V 6 bases short and J 3 bases short, with 12 bases between. This CDR3 spans 13 amino acids. CDR3 DNA: TGCGCCAGCACCAACACAGGGAAAGAGACCCAGTACTTC. It specifies CASTNTGKETQYF.

With respect to this clone: This CDR3 is also generated by other DNA sequences in the sample. The chain joins TRBV7-3 to TRBJ2-3, with 7 positions matching TRBD2. Germline loops: CDR1 SGHTA, CDR2 FQGTGA. The CDR3 runs to 15 residues. The J segment lost 0 bases and the V segment lost 4 bases, leaving 4 bases of the junction unmatched. The CDR3 sequence is CASSSLAVSTDTQYF. In nucleotides, the CDR3 is TGTGCCAGCAGCTCCCTAGCGGTTAGCACAGATACGCAGTATTTT. Full variable domain (missing parts from reference TRBV7-3 and TRBJ2-3): GAGVSQTPSNKVTEKGKYVELRCDPISGHTALYWYRQSLGQGPEFLIYFQGTGAADDSGLPNDRFFAVRPEGSVSTLKIQRTERGDSAVYLCASSSLAVSTDTQYFGPGTRLTVL.

This clone was recorded only once. The V call is TRBV7-2, the J call TRBJ1-1, with D possibly TRBD1 on 5 matching bases. The CDR3 runs 17 residues. In germline, CDR1 is SGHTA, CDR2 FQGNSA. The ends were cut back, 1 base at V and 11 bases at J, with 26 bases in the middle. The CDR3: CASSLEFWGGPISRAFF. The DNA of the CDR3 is TGTGCCAGCAGCTTAGAGTTTTGGGGGGGACCTATTTCCAGGGCTTTCTTT. The full variable domain, with the rest looked up from reference TRBV7-2 and TRBJ1-1, is GAGVSQSPSNKVTEKGKDVELRCDPISGHTALYWYRQSLGQGLEFLIYFQGNSAPDKSGLPSDRFSAERTGGSVSTLTIQRTQQEDSAVYLCASSLEFWGGPISRAFFGQGTRLTVV.